This TCR beta chain originates from a study of OX40 agonist ivuxolimab in advanced cancers. The wider study: In three patients, partial responses were observed, one with hepatocellular carcinoma and two with cutaneous melanoma.

With respect to this clone: As yet, its antigen is unknown.

Study observations and caveats: Also showing low normalized T-cell clonal expansion were some of the nonresponders.

The CDR3 sequence is 13 residues long. Trimming left V 3 bases short and J 2 bases short, with 7 bases between. Germline CDR1 is KGHSH and CDR2 is LQKENI. Clones were read by immunoSEQ multiplex PCR, and TCRdb kept only the in-frame ones, dropping some. The table lists about 82,000 clones, 70% to 90% of them singletons, with about 2% in the top ten. The chain carries TRBV18 and TRBJ1-1, with a possible D match to TRBD1 (5 bases). This receptor was taken from an adult with an advanced solid tumor such as melanoma, head and neck, liver or kidney cancer. Sequencing used CD4+ or CD8+ T cells sorted from blood, obtained in a trial of the OX40 agonist ivuxolimab. The CDR3 DNA reads TGTGCCAGCTCACCGACAGTCAACACTGAAGCTTTCTTT. Amino acids: CASSPTVNTEAFF.